What follows are 18 T cell receptor beta chains derived from one specimen sequenced in a study of shared clonotypes between healthy human individuals. TCRdb's table, derived via immunoSEQ multiplex PCR, lists solely in-frame clones and lacks some. The sample contains more than 2,000,000 clones, more than 80% of which appear only once. Input material: naive CD4+ T cells sorted from blood. Subset described: CD45RA+ positively selected. These receptors came from a man between 18 and 35 years old in good health.

The chain carries TRBV5-1 and TRBJ2-7; D tentatively fits TRBD1 or TRBD2 (5 bases each). CDR3 length: 12 amino acids. With 5 bases removed from V and 7 bases from J, the gap between germline ends came to 13 bases. Germline V gene data show CDR1 as SGHRS and CDR2 as YFSETQ. The CDR3 region has the DNA TGCGCCAGCAGTGGGACGGGGAGAGAGCAGTACTTC. Its protein is CASSGTGREQYF.

This chain uses TRBV6-6 with TRBJ2-1; D might be TRBD1 or TRBD2, each matching 5 bases. Trimming cost V 3 bases and J 3 bases, with 15 bases left between them. This CDR3 is built from 16 residues. Germline-derived CDR1 and CDR2 are MNHNY and SVGAGI (reference sequence). This CDR3 is CASSYRPGTGYNEQFF. The CDR3 DNA follows: TGTGCCAGCAGTTATCGGCCAGGGACCGGCTACAATGAGCAGTTCTTC.

V usage is TRBV11-2 and J usage is TRBJ1-1; D perhaps matches TRBD1 (6 bases). Trimming removed 4 bases at V and 10 bases at J, with 19 bases between. Looked up from germline, CDR1 is SGHAT and CDR2 is FQNNGV. The CDR3 has 14 amino acids. CDR3 region: CASSSPRAGAGAFF. The CDR3 nucleotides read TGTGCCAGCAGCTCCCCCAGGGCGGGGGCAGGAGCTTTCTTT.

CDR3 bases: TGTGCCAGCAGCCGTCATTCTCTGAACACTGAAGCTTTCTTT. This encodes CASSRHSLNTEAFF. This rearrangement joins TRBV28 to TRBJ1-1; no firm D call. Germline assignment: CDR1 MDHEN and CDR2 SYDVKM. V gave up 6 bases and J gave up 0 bases, with 11 bases separating them. The CDR3 runs to 14 residues. Variable domain in full (rest from reference TRBV28 and TRBJ1-1): DVKVTQSSRYLVKRTGEKVFLECVQDMDHENMFWYRQDPGLGLRLIYFSYDVKMKEKGDIPEGYSVSREKKERFSLILESASTNQTSMYLCASSRHSLNTEAFFGQGTRLTVV.

This rearrangement joins TRBV6-1 to TRBJ2-7; perhaps TRBD1 as D (6 bases). This CDR3 has 12 residues. Trimming took off 1 base at V and 10 bases at J, with 11 bases between the two ends. The germline gives CDR1 MNHNS, CDR2 SASEGT. In DNA, the CDR3 is TGTGCCAGCAGTGAAGTCGGGACATCCCAGTACTTC. Amino acids: CASSEVGTSQYF.

The V gene is TRBV6-5, the J gene TRBJ2-2; D gene uncertain. V was clipped by 0 bases and J by 6 bases, with 11 bases between them. The CDR3 extends over 15 amino acids. Looked up from germline, CDR1 is MNHEY and CDR2 is SVGAGI. In nucleotides, the CDR3 is TGTGCCAGCAGTTACTCTTATGGGTCGGCCGGGGAGCTGTTTTTT. It yields the protein CASSYSYGSAGELFF.

This chain connects TRBV29-1 to TRBJ2-2; D gene uncertain. Germline assignment: CDR1 SQVTM and CDR2 ANQGSEA. This CDR3 spans 15 amino acids. V dropped 5 bases and J dropped 0 bases, with 13 bases sitting between them. DNA of the CDR3: TGCAGCGTTAAGCCGGCCGGTTCGAACACCGGGGAGCTGTTTTTT. This translates into CSVKPAGSNTGELFF.

The chain employs TRBV5-4 and TRBJ1-2; tentatively, D is TRBD1 (6 bases). With 4 bases removed from V and 4 bases from J, the gap between germline ends came to 11 bases. From germline, CDR1 is SGHNT and CDR2 YYREEE (reference sequence). The CDR3 contains 13 residues. The CDR3 here is CASSTQDSYGYTF. DNA for the CDR3: TGTGCCAGCAGCACACAGGACAGCTATGGCTACACCTTC.

The chain has TRBV29-1 and TRBJ1-1, with D unclear. V was pared by 8 bases and J by 4 bases, with 14 bases between. There are 12 residues in the CDR3. The V gene's germline CDR1 is SQVTM and CDR2 ANQGSEA. The CDR3 is CSPLGCSTEAFF. For the CDR3, the DNA is TGCAGCCCCCTTGGGTGTAGCACTGAAGCTTTCTTT.

The V call is TRBV6-5, the J call TRBJ2-3; unclear D gene. Between the trimmed V and J ends, which lost 7 bases and 2 bases, there was a span of 16 bases. There are 15 residues in the CDR3. Per germline, CDR1 MNHEY and CDR2 SVGAGI. The CDR3 reads CASKRLLAVTDTQYF. CDR3 DNA sequence: TGTGCCAGCAAAAGACTCCTTGCCGTCACAGATACGCAGTATTTT.

As DNA, the CDR3 is TGTGCCAGCGGCAGGGATACGTTTAGCTATTCACCCCTCCACTTT. This gives the protein CASGRDTFSYSPLHF. The chain combines TRBV6-1 with TRBJ1-6; TRBD1 is a possible D gene (5 bases). Germline V lookup: CDR1 MNHNS, CDR2 SASEGT. Trimming removed 8 bases from V and 8 bases from J, with 19 bases in between. This CDR3 contains 15 residues.

The sample holds one count of this clone. J is TRBJ2-7 and V is TRBV10-3, with 12 bases that match TRBD1. With 4 bases clipped from V and 1 base from J, the junction kept 5 bases outside the gene matches. Per germline, CDR1 ENHRY and CDR2 SYGVKD. The CDR3 contains 16 residues. The CDR3 here is CAISGMGQGASYEQYF. The CDR3 DNA sequence: TGTGCCATCAGTGGTATGGGACAGGGGGCGTCCTACGAGCAGTACTTC.

The chain has TRBV19 and TRBJ2-3; 10 bases map to TRBD2. Germline values: CDR1 LNHDA, CDR2 SQIVND (reference sequence). This CDR3 is built from 16 residues. J was trimmed by 6 bases and V by 5 bases; bases with no gene match: 11. CDR3 sequence (DNA): TGTGCCAGTAGTCCCAAACTAGCGGGAAAAGAGGATACGCAGTATTTT. Encoded protein: CASSPKLAGKEDTQYF. The whole variable domain, remainder taken from reference TRBV19 and TRBJ2-3, is DGGITQSPKYLFRKEGQNVTLSCEQNLNHDAMYWYRQDPGQGLRLIYYSQIVNDFQKGDIAEGYSVSREKKESFPLTVTSAQKNPTAFYLCASSPKLAGKEDTQYFGPGTRLTVL.

A word on this clone: The same CDR3 can be traced to other DNA sequences in this sample. This chain uses TRBV2 with TRBJ1-2, with 9 bases that match TRBD1. This CDR3 is 14 amino acids long. Trimming removed 6 bases from V and 2 bases from J; junction bases left unmatched: 4. Germline values: CDR1 SNHLY, CDR2 FYNNEI. The CDR3 region is CASSQTGGNYGYTF. For the CDR3, the DNA is TGTGCCAGCAGCCAGACAGGGGGGAACTATGGCTACACCTTC. The full variable domain, in which reference TRBV2 and TRBJ1-2 provide the parts outside the CDR3, is EPEVTQTPSHQVTQMGQEVILRCVPISNHLYFYWYRQILGQKVEFLVSFYNNEISEKSEIFDDQFSVERPDGSNFTLKIRSTKLEDSAMYFCASSQTGGNYGYTFGSGTRLTVV.

This chain joins TRBV6-5 and TRBJ2-3; D is possibly TRBD2 (5 bases). The CDR3 runs to 12 residues. From germline, CDR1 is MNHEY and CDR2 SVGAGI. Deletions cut 7 bases from V and 10 bases from J, with 15 bases between. The CDR3 reads CASTEPGKSQYF. Here the CDR3 DNA reads TGTGCCAGCACCGAGCCGGGGAAATCGCAGTATTTT.

V gene TRBV28 combines with J gene TRBJ1-2; 10 bases line up with TRBD1. The CDR3 length is 16 residues. V shed 3 bases, J shed 8 bases, and the junction held 12 bases outside the gene matches. Germline CDR1 and CDR2: MDHEN and SYDVKM. CDR3 sequence (DNA): TGTGCCAGCAGTTTGACAGGGGGCGAAGGAGGTTGGGGCTACACCTTC. The encoded protein is CASSLTGGEGGWGYTF.

CDR3 in amino acids: CASRTVLKDEQYF. The CDR3, as DNA: TGTGCCAGCAGGACCGTACTGAAGGACGAGCAGTACTTC. The rearrangement joins TRBV6-5 to TRBJ2-7; D gene unclear. CDR1 and CDR2 (germline): MNHEY, SVGAGI. V was cut by 6 bases and J by 5 bases, with 14 bases left in between. CDR3 size: 13 residues.

The chain recombines TRBV18 with TRBJ2-7, with D perhaps assigned TRBD1 or TRBD2 (6 bases each). CDR1 is KGHSH and CDR2 is LQKENI in the germline V gene. V dropped 6 bases and J dropped 3 bases, with 15 bases sitting between them. The CDR3 length is 14 residues. The CDR3 region has the DNA TGTGCCAGCTCTCAGGTGGGGGGCTTCTACGAGCAGTACTTC. Residues: CASSQVGGFYEQYF.